These 10 T cell receptor beta chains were sequenced from one sample in a study of cytomegalovirus exposure and HLA in healthy donors. PCR involved 60 Vbeta and 13 Jbeta primers. The assay was immunoSEQ multiplex PCR, and TCRdb's table has in-frame clones only and misses some. Of about 170,000 clones listed, 62% are singletons. The sequencing sample was made of PBMCs. Every receptor here comes from a middle-aged man in good health and CMV-seronegative.

The genes are TRBV4-3 and TRBJ1-1; 11 bases fit TRBD1. This CDR3 is built from 16 residues. Germline CDR1 reads LGHNA; CDR2 reads YSLEER. The ends lost 3 bases at V and 8 bases at J; junction bases unmatched: 11. The CDR3 sequence: CASSHLPGQGDSEAFF. The CDR3 region has the DNA TGCGCCAGCAGCCATCTACCGGGACAGGGGGATTCGGAAGCTTTCTTT.

The chain carries TRBV2 and TRBJ2-7; 9 bases map to TRBD1. J lost 3 bases, V lost 1 base, and 7 bases had no gene match. CDR3 size: 16 residues. Germline CDR1 reads SNHLY; CDR2 reads FYNNEI. CDR3 region: CASSEVGTGIYYEQYF. CDR3 DNA sequence: TGTGCCAGCAGTGAAGTAGGGACAGGGATTTACTACGAGCAGTACTTC.

The chain joins TRBV7-9 to TRBJ2-3; perhaps TRBD2 as D (6 bases). Trimming shortened V by 5 bases and J by 2 bases, and 14 bases separated the two germline ends. This CDR3 spans 15 amino acids. Germline CDR1 reads SEHNR; CDR2 reads FQNEAQ (reference sequence). The CDR3 region is CASSPTRGNTDTQYF. CDR3 DNA: TGTGCCAGCAGCCCCACCCGGGGGAACACAGATACGCAGTATTTT.

The J gene is TRBJ2-1, the V gene TRBV18, with 11 bases that match TRBD1. The CDR3 loop spans 15 amino acids. Germline CDR1 is KGHSH and CDR2 is LQKENI. With V trimmed by 3 bases and J by 6 bases, 4 bases remained unmatched. The CDR3 bases are TGTGCCAGCTCACCGGGGACAGGGGGTCTCAATGAGCAGTTCTTC. Translation: CASSPGTGGLNEQFF.

The chain links TRBV6-6 to TRBJ2-7, with 10 bases lining up with TRBD1. The CDR3 extends over 16 amino acids. The V segment lost 6 bases and the J segment 2 bases; nucleotides outside the gene matches: 10. Germline lookup yields CDR1 MNHNY and CDR2 SVGAGI (reference sequence). CDR3 nucleotides: TGTGCCAGCAGATCGAGTGGACAGGGGGGCACCTACGAGCAGTACTTC. Translation: CASRSSGQGGTYEQYF.

The chain carries TRBV5-6 and TRBJ2-5; D is perhaps TRBD2 (5 bases). The tail of the sequence fits TRBJ2-7 better, so the J call may be wrong. Germline V gives CDR1 SGHDT, CDR2 YYEEEE. CDR3 length equals 15 residues. The CDR3 DNA reads as TGTGCCAGCAGCGAATACCGGGTCGGGAACTACGAGCAGTACTTC. This encodes CASSEYRVGNYEQYF.

This clone has just one count. The gene calls are TRBV7-3 and TRBJ2-5; 7 positions match TRBD1. The CDR3 totals 15 residues. V shed 2 bases, J shed 5 bases, and the junction held 8 bases outside the gene matches. The germline V gene has CDR1 SGHTA and CDR2 FQGTGA. The CDR3 loop reads CASSLLADRAETQYF. The CDR3 region has the DNA TGTGCCAGCAGCTTACTGGCCGACAGGGCGGAGACCCAGTACTTC. The full variable domain, with the rest looked up from reference TRBV7-3 and TRBJ2-5, is GAGVSQTPSNKVTEKGKYVELRCDPISGHTALYWYRQSLGQGPEFLIYFQGTGAADDSGLPNDRFFAVRPEGSVSTLKIQRTERGDSAVYLCASSLLADRAETQYFGPGTRLLVL.

The chain couples TRBV7-9 to TRBJ2-2; D unresolved. In germline, CDR1 is SEHNR, CDR2 FQNEAQ (reference sequence). V lost 3 bases to trimming and J lost 6 bases, with 8 bases between them. The CDR3 loop spans 13 amino acids. The CDR3, as DNA: TGTGCCAGCAGCTTTTTATATGCCGGGGAGCTGTTTTTT. As protein: CASSFLYAGELFF.

The CDR3 reads CASSQLADQGSYNEQFF. The CDR3 DNA reads TGTGCCAGCAGCCAGCTAGCGGATCAAGGATCCTACAATGAGCAGTTCTTC. The rearrangement joins TRBV9 to TRBJ2-1; TRBD2 matches 7 bases. This CDR3 contains 17 residues. Germline V gene data show CDR1 as SGDLS and CDR2 as YYNGEE. The V and J ends lost 4 bases and 1 base, in that order; junction bases with no gene match: 11.

The table lists this clone with a few counts. The gene calls are TRBV4-3 and TRBJ1-4; D is unclear. V dropped 4 bases and J dropped 7 bases, with 7 bases sitting between them. The CDR3 extends over 12 amino acids. Germline V CDR1 and CDR2: LGHNA, YSLEER. CDR3 bases: TGCGCCAGCAGCCTCACGGGTGAAAAACTGTTTTTT. It is translated as CASSLTGEKLFF.